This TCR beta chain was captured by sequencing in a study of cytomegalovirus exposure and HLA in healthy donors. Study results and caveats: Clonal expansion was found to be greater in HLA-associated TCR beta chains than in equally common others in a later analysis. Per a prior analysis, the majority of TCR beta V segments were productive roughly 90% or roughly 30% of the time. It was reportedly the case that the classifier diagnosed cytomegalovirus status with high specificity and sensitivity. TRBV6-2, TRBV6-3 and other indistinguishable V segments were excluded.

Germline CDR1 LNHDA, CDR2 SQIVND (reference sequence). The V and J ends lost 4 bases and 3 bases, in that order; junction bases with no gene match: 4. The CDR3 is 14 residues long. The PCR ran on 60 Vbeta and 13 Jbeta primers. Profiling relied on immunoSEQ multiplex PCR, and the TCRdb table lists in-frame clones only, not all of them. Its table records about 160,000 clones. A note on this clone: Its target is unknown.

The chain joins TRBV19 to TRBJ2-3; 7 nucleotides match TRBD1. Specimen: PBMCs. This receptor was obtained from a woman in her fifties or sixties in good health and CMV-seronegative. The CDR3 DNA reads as TGTGCCAGTAGTACGACAGGGTGGACAGATACGCAGTATTTT. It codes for CASSTTGWTDTQYF.